This TCR beta chain comes out of a study of regulatory T cells in long-lasting Graves disease (dated by TCRdb to about 2021). A note on the overall study: Patients with newly diagnosed Graves' disease had been on antithyroid drugs for under 3 months. A total of 33 samples were covered by TCR sequencing, comprising roughly 13 persistent and around 20 newly diagnosed Graves' disease patients. This study used TCR sequencing and RNA sequencing of peripheral blood to compare persistent Graves' disease patients against newly diagnosed Graves' disease patients. The study was registered as a clinical trial and conducted in China.

Libraries were built with multiplex PCR. For sequencing, an Illumina HiSeq 4000 was employed. iRepertoire HTBI primers and Arm-PCR amplification of CDR3 regions were used to construct TCR beta libraries. Before sequencing, the PCR products went through gel purification. Per the original workflow: Gene usage analysis of CDR3 amino acid clonotypes relied on the 60 to 65 TRBV and about 13 TRBJ segments identified across samples. COPE and FqMerger were used to merge filtered high-quality paired reads into contigs. BLAST was used to align contigs to the IMGT TRBV, TRBD and TRBJ reference genes, and CDR3 was defined following IMGT. Highly expanded clones were defined as clonotypes with a frequency above 0.1%. Repertoire diversity was measured by Shannon entropy, and V-J evenness by the Gini coefficient. A clonotype found in more than one individual was treated as public. In TCRdb, the public reads were trimmed at Q25 with fastp and aligned with MiXCR, with productive beta chains retained. Every entry covers one CDR3 protein and lists the most common genes and DNA from its rows. The V and J calls reflect TCRdb's pipeline rather than the authors' work. In this sample the table shows 360,000 or so distinct CDR3 sequences, under 20% of which occur a single time. Of the sample, 20% to 25% is held by the ten largest clones.

The intended sense of this specimen's time point label: newly diagnosed GD, antithyroid drugs for less than 3 months. For both TCR sequencing and RNA sequencing, RNA was extracted from PBMCs in TRIzol. Graves' disease was diagnosed according to American Thyroid Association guidelines. Patients for the study were recruited at an endocrinology department in Xi'an, China. From each patient, around 8.3 milliliters of peripheral blood was collected into an EDTA anticoagulant tube. Ficoll Paque Plus density gradient separation was used to isolate PBMCs, and no additional T cell sorting was done. RNA quality was checked with an Agilent 2100 Bioanalyzer and agarose gel, and concentration with a NanoDrop 2000. Study-wide findings and limitations: Sequencing and analysis were limited to the TCR beta chain. More public clonotypes were shared among persistent patients (approximately 3,000) than among newly diagnosed patients (roughly 1,000). Preferential use of TRBV28, TRBJ1-2 and TRBJ2-5 was observed in persistent disease, whereas TRBV20-1 and TRBJ2-1 were favored in newly diagnosed disease. The small sample size was acknowledged by the authors as a limitation that may reduce accuracy. Lower TCR Shannon entropy and fewer highly expanded clones were observed in persistent Graves' disease patients than in newly diagnosed patients, which suggested clonal expansion. Because the primary lesion, thyroid tissue, could not be accessed, the study looked at peripheral blood alone.

V loses 4 bases at its end and J loses 4 bases; junction bases beyond the gene matches: 8. The CDR3 starts with the cysteine, ends with the phenylalanine, and has 15 residues. Solely the CDR3 DNA is kept, with 45 bases framed from the first base. The germline V gene (reference sequence) sets CDR1 to SGHNT and CDR2 to YYREEE. Remarks on this clonotype: The target of this receptor is not known. Per-nucleotide qualities are absent, and no much larger clonotype sits a single base away.

The data were also submitted as part of a second study, on T cells in Graves' hyperthyroidism and ophthalmopathy. As the second paper documents: Stable Graves' hyperthyroidism was defined as no progression to ophthalmopathy during 18 months of follow-up. Hyperthyroidism patients were newly diagnosed, with disease duration under 2 months, and aged 18 to 65 years. Exclusion was applied to patients with uncontrolled infections, other autoimmune diseases, pregnancy or lactation. Diagnoses were established on the basis of clinical symptoms, serum thyroxine and TRAb, thyroid ultrasound, and orbital computed tomography. A first-round RT-PCR of the TCR CDR3 used the HTBI primer set with the Qiagen OneStep RT-PCR kit. Blood samples also contained most of the expanded thyroid clonotypes (frequency above 0.001), which suggests that blood repertoires may reflect thyroid immune responses. In cross-validation, a model built on a 13 V-J signature told ophthalmopathy apart from stable hyperthyroidism with over 85% sensitivity and 81% to 82% specificity, and in testing the same model reached 80%/75%. During validation, the model predicted progression to ophthalmopathy a median of around 6 months ahead of onset, with around 71% sensitivity and roughly 72% specificity. To identify TCR V-J signatures that set the groups apart, the researchers used a discovery cohort of about a hundred patients, made up of under 50 with Graves' ophthalmopathy and 55 to 65 with stable Graves' hyperthyroidism. Prospective prediction of ophthalmopathy was tested in an independent validation cohort consisting of some 20 hyperthyroidism patients and approximately 16 patients who later progressed to ophthalmopathy. For training and testing, the 80 to 100 patients in the discovery cohort were randomly divided in a 7:3 ratio. Thyroid tissue and blood T-cell repertoires from about six Graves' hyperthyroidism patients were also compared in the study. Once sampling was done, hyperthyroidism patients were given methimazole at a starting dose of 30 mg daily, whereas ophthalmopathy patients were given high-dose intravenous methylprednisolone. A second multiplex PCR round built the libraries, followed by size selection and purification. Libraries were sequenced paired-end with 100 bp reads on an Illumina HiSeq2000. SOAPnuke was used to process the raw data, removing reads that contained adapters or uncalled bases, had a mean Phred below 15, or lacked an exact match to the constant primer or identifier. High-quality paired reads were merged with COPE v1.2.5, and unique nucleotide sequences were defined as clonotypes. MiTCR v1.1 was used to align clonotypes to the IMGT TRBV, TRBD and TRBJ reference segments. Only V-J combinations with frequency above 0.0001, covering approximately 99% of repertoires, were analysed. A TCS score was defined as the ratio of F50 (clonal expansion) to E x V (chaos), with BLOSUM62-based TCRdist applied between CDR3 peptides within each V-J. Welch's t-statistics and random forest reduced around 510 V-J features to under 15, which were used in a naive Bayes classifier (R e1071). No statistical method was used to set the sample size in advance, and investigators knew the group allocation. The paper describes TCR Vbeta CDR3 sequencing of some 130 peripheral blood samples, made up of roughly 40 ophthalmopathy patients, around 78 hyperthyroidism patients and roughly 17 progressor patients.

The chain was built from TRBV5-4 and TRBJ1-1; 9 central nucleotides agree with TRBD1. Material: peripheral blood mononuclear cells (PBMCs), obtained at new diagnosis, from a patient treated with antithyroid drugs. The sequence derives from a woman in her late teens or twenties with Graves disease. Donor details come from another sample of the same person, matched by shared clones. The CDR3 here reads CASSGGQGGSTEAFF. The nucleotides are TGTGCCAGCAGCGGGGGACAGGGAGGGTCCACTGAAGCTTTCTTT.